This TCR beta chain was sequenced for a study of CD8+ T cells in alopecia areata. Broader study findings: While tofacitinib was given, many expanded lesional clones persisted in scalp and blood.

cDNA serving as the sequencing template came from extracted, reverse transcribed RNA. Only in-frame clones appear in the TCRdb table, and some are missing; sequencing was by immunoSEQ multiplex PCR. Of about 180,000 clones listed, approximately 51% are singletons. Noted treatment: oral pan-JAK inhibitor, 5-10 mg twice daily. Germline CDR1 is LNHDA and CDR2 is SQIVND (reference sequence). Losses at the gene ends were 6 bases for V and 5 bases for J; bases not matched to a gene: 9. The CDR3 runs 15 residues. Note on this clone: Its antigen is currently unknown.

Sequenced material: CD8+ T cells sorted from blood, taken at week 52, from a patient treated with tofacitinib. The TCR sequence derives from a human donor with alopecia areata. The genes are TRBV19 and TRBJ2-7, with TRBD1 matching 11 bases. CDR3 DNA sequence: TGTGCCAGTAGCCACGGACAGGGGGCTAGGCACGAGCAGTACTTC. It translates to CASSHGQGARHEQYF.